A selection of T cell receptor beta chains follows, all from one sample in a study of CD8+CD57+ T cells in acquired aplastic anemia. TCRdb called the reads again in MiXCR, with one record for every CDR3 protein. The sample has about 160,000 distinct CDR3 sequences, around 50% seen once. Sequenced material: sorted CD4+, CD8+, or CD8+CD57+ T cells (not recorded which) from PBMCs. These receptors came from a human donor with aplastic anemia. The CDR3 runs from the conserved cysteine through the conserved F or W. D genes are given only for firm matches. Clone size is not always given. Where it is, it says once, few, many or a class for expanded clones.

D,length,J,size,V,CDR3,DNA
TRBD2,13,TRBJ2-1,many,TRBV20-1,CSAAKTSGREQFF,TGCAGTGCTGCTAAGACTAGCGGGAGGGAGCAGTTCTTC
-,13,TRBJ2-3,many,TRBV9,CASSGNPTDTQYF,TGTGCCAGCAGCGGGAACCCAACAGATACGCAGTATTTT
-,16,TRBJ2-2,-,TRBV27,CASSFVPGMTGGELFF,TGTGCCAGCAGTTTTGTCCCGGGGATGACCGGCGGGGAGCTGTTTTTT
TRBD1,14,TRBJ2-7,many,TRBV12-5,CASGNHRGTYEQYF,TGTGCTAGTGGTAATCACAGGGGCACCTACGAGCAGTACTTC
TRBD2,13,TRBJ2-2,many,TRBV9,CASTRGGPGELFF,TGTGCCAGCACACGGGGGGGTCCCGGGGAGCTGTTTTTT
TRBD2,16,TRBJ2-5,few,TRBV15,CATSRDWGGVGETQYF,TGTGCCACCAGCAGAGATTGGGGGGGTGTTGGGGAGACCCAGTACTTC
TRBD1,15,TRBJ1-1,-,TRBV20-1,CSAVDSGTAYTEAFF,TGCAGTGCTGTGGATAGCGGGACAGCCTACACTGAAGCTTTCTTT
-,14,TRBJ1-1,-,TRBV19,CASTLAGLNTEAFF,TGTGCCAGTACATTGGCAGGTTTGAACACTGAAGCTTTCTTT
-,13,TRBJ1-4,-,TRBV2,CASGGRTTGRVFF,TGTGCCAGCGGAGGTCGAACAACAGGGCGGGTGTTTTTT
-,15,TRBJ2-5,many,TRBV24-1,CATSDVNQGVETQYF,TGTGCCACCAGTGATGTGAATCAGGGTGTAGAGACCCAGTACTTC
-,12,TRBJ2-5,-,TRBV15,CATSRVQETQYF,TGTGCCACCAGCAGAGTCCAAGAGACCCAGTACTTC
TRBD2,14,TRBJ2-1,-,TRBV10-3,CAIALSGGKNEQFF,TGTGCCATCGCCTTGTCGGGGGGGAAAAATGAGCAGTTCTTC
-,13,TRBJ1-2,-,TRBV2,CASSEGDIYGYTF,TGTGCCAGCAGTGAGGGGGACATCTATGGCTACACCTTC
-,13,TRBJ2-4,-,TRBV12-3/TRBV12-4,CASHAGTTNIQYF,TGTGCCAGCCACGCCGGGACAACTAACATTCAGTACTTC
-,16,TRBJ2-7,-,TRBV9,CASSVEGGGGTYEQYF,TGTGCCAGCAGCGTAGAGGGGGGAGGTGGAACCTACGAGCAGTACTTC
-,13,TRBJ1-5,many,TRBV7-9,CASSLREGQPQHF,TGTGCCAGCAGCTTGAGGGAAGGGCAGCCCCAGCATTTT
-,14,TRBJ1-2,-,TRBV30,CAWIAHAGSGGYTF,TGTGCCTGGATCGCCCATGCAGGGTCGGGTGGCTACACCTTC
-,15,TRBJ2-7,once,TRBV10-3,CAISEARTYSYEQYF,TGTGCCATAAGTGAGGCTCGGACATATTCCTACGAGCAGTACTTC
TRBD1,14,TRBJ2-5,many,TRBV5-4,CASSGGQAQETQYF,TGTGCCAGCAGCGGTGGACAGGCACAAGAGACCCAGTACTTC
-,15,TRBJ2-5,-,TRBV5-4,CASSLLPTGGETQYF,TGTGCCAGCAGCCTACTACCGACAGGCGGTGAGACCCAGTACTTC
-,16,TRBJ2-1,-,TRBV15,CATSQAPGGMYNEQFF,TGTGCCACCAGCCAGGCCCCGGGCGGCATGTACAATGAGCAGTTCTTC
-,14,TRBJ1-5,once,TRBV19,CASKTAWGNQPQHF,TGTGCCAGTAAGACTGCTTGGGGCAATCAGCCCCAGCATTTT
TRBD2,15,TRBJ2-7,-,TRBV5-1,CASSLAGGADYEQYF,TGCGCCAGCAGCTTGGCCGGGGGGGCAGACTACGAGCAGTACTTC
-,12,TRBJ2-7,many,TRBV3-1,CASSRQEYEQYF,TGTGCCAGCAGCCGTCAAGAGTACGAGCAGTACTTC
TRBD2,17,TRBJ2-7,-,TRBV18,CASSPYVQSGDSYEQYF,TGTGCCAGCTCACCATACGTTCAAAGCGGGGATTCCTACGAGCAGTACTTC
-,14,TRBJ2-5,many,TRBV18,CASHRRGAEETQYF,TGTGCCAGCCACCGGAGGGGGGCTGAAGAGACCCAGTACTTC
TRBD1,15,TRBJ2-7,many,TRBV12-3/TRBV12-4,CASSPAGGLSYEQYF,TGTGCCAGCAGTCCCGCAGGGGGCCTCTCCTACGAGCAGTACTTC
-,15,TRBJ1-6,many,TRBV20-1,CSARDQGTDNSPLHF,TGCAGTGCTAGAGATCAGGGGACGGATAATTCACCCCTCCACTTT
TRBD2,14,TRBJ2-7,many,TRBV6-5,CASSYSSGVREQYF,TGTGCCAGCAGTTACTCGAGCGGGGTACGGGAGCAGTACTTC
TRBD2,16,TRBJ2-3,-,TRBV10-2,CASSESRASGKRTQYF,TGCGCCAGCAGTGAGTCGAGGGCTAGCGGCAAACGGACGCAGTATTTT
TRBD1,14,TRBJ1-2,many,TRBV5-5,CASSLTGGSEGYTF,TGTGCCAGCAGCTTGACAGGGGGATCAGAAGGCTACACCTTC
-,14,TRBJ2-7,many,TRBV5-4,CASSFAGDRVEQYF,TGTGCCAGCAGCTTTGCCGGGGATCGAGTCGAGCAGTACTTC
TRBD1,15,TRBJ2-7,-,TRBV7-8,CASSLTGTGAREQYF,TGTGCCAGCAGCCTTACCGGGACAGGGGCCCGGGAGCAGTACTTC
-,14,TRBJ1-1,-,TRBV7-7,CASSPTDILSEAFF,TGTGCCAGCAGCCCGACTGACATTTTATCTGAAGCTTTCTTT
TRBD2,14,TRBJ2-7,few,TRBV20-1,CSARGAGGWNEQYF,TGCAGTGCTAGGGGAGCGGGGGGGTGGAACGAGCAGTACTTC
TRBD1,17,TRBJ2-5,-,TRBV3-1,CASSPQDRGNTGETQYF,TGTGCCAGCAGCCCCCAAGACAGGGGAAACACCGGGGAGACCCAGTACTTC
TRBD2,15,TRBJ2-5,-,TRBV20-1,CSARPVAGGPRTQYF,TGCAGTGCTAGACCAGTAGCGGGAGGGCCTCGGACCCAGTACTTC
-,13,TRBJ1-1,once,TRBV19,CASSNPGQTEAFF,TGTGCCAGTAGTAACCCGGGCCAGACTGAAGCTTTCTTT
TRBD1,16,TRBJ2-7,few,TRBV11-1,CASSRQDRGNGYEQYF,TGTGCCAGCAGTCGACAAGACAGGGGCAACGGCTACGAGCAGTACTTC
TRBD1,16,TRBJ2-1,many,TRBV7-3,CASSTPGGTGGGEQFF,TGTGCCAGCAGCACCCCGGGGGGGACAGGGGGCGGGGAGCAGTTCTTC
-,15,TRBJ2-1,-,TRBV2,CASSEDGLTSGEQFF,TGTGCCAGCAGTGAAGACGGTCTGACTTCAGGTGAGCAGTTCTTC
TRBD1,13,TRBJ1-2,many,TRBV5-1,CASSSQGDYGYTF,TGCGCCAGCAGCTCACAGGGGGACTATGGCTACACCTTC
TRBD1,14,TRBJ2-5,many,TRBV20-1,CSASTGGGWETQYF,TGCAGTGCGAGTACAGGGGGCGGGTGGGAGACCCAGTACTTC
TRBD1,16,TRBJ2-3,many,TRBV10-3,CAISRGPGQGTDTQYF,TGTGCCATCAGCCGAGGGCCGGGACAGGGCACAGATACGCAGTATTTT
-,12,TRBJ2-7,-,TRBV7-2,CASSSLGYEQHF,TGTGCCAGCAGCTCCCTGGGCTACGAGCAGCACTTC
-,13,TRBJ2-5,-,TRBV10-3,CAISERGAETQYF,TGTGCCATCAGTGAAAGGGGGGCGGAGACCCAGTACTTC
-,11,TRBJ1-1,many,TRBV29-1,CSVGDGAEAFF,TGCAGCGTTGGGGATGGGGCAGAAGCTTTCTTT
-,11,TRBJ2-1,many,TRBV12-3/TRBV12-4,CASSALGEQFF,TGTGCCAGCAGTGCCCTGGGAGAGCAGTTCTTC